One sample yielded the 14 T cell receptor beta chains listed below, sequenced in a study of blood T cell repertoires in COVID-19. Profiling relied on immunoSEQ multiplex PCR, and the TCRdb table lists in-frame clones only, not all of them. The sample holds about 200,000 clones, roughly 80% seen once. Sequenced material: peripheral blood. The source of these receptors is a woman older than 75 with acute or convalescent COVID-19.

The genes are TRBV11-3 and TRBJ2-2, with 9 bases lining up with TRBD1. The ends lost 6 bases at V and 6 bases at J; junction bases unmatched: 8. Germline-derived CDR1 and CDR2 are SGHNT and YENEEA. The CDR3 runs 15 residues. For the CDR3, the DNA is TGTGCCAGCAGGAGGACAGGGGTTAGTTCCGGGGAGCTGTTTTTT. Protein product: CASRRTGVSSGELFF.

V usage is TRBV5-1 and J usage is TRBJ1-2, with D possibly matching TRBD1 (5 bases). Trimming left V 4 bases short and J 4 bases short, with 14 bases between. This CDR3 is built from 14 residues. The germline V gene encodes CDR1 SGHRS and CDR2 YFSETQ. CDR3 in DNA: TGCGCCAGCAGCGCCATCAGGGAGGCCTATGGCTACACCTTC. It yields the protein CASSAIREAYGYTF.

This clone has a handful of counts. The chain links TRBV9 to TRBJ1-5, with 8 bases identical to TRBD1. There are 14 residues in the CDR3. Germline assignment: CDR1 SGDLS and CDR2 YYNGEE. Unmatched junction bases numbered 3, after V lost 0 bases and J lost 7 bases. CDR3 sequence (DNA): TGTGCCAGCAGCGTAGGGACAGGGAGGCAGCCCCAGCATTTT. Its translation: CASSVGTGRQPQHF.

Points on this clone: At one end, the junction sequence differs from germline, possibly due to a read error. This chain connects TRBV28 to TRBJ2-7, with a weak D call TRBD2 (6 bases). Germline V gene data show CDR1 as MDHEN and CDR2 as SYDVKM. CDR3 size: 12 residues. CDR3 region: CASRHPGGERYF. The CDR3 DNA reads TGTGCCAGCAGACACCCAGGAGGGGAGCGGTACTTC.

The CDR3 DNA reads as TGTGCCAGAACCCGGGATTTTGGGCCCCAGCATTTT. As protein: CARTRDFGPQHF. The chain joins TRBV5-3 to TRBJ1-5; D is unclear. TRBV5-3 is annotated as an ORF whose role is uncertain. The CDR3 has 12 residues. Deletions cut 6 bases from V and 9 bases from J, with 13 bases between.

The sample holds one count of this clone. The chain couples TRBV7-2 to TRBJ2-1, with TRBD2 matching over 13 bases. CDR1 SGHTA and CDR2 FQGNSA come from the germline V gene. The CDR3 length is 16 residues. The ends lost 5 bases at V and 7 bases at J; junction bases unmatched: 8. Here the CDR3 DNA reads TGTGCCAGCAGCGCAACTAGCGGGGGGGCTGAAAATGAGCAGTTCTTC. It encodes CASSATSGGAENEQFF. Full variable domain (outside the CDR3, taken from reference TRBV7-2 and TRBJ2-1): GAGVSQSPSNKVTEKGKDVELRCDPISGHTALYWYRQSLGQGLEFLIYFQGNSAPDKSGLPSDRFSAERTGGSVSTLTIQRTQQEDSAVYLCASSATSGGAENEQFFGPGTRLTVL.

V is TRBV4-2 and J is TRBJ2-7; 8 bases match TRBD1. This CDR3 is built from 14 residues. The V gene end was trimmed by 4 bases and the J gene end by 2 bases; junction bases not matched to a gene: 4. Germline V gene lookup returns CDR1 LGHNA and CDR2 YNFKEQ. The CDR3 is CASSPSRGPYEQYF. In DNA form, the CDR3 reads TGTGCCAGCAGCCCCAGCAGGGGGCCCTACGAGCAGTACTTC.

This chain connects TRBV18 to TRBJ2-7, with TRBD2 matching 11 bases. The CDR3 spans 16 residues. V dropped 2 bases and J dropped 4; count of bases not matched to a gene: 7. Germline V CDR1 and CDR2: KGHSH, LQKENI. The CDR3 sequence is CASSPVTSGTFYEQYF. CDR3 DNA: TGTGCCAGCTCACCAGTGACTAGCGGGACCTTTTACGAGCAGTACTTC.

The rearrangement uses TRBV5-1 and TRBJ2-2; no definite D call. CDR3 length equals 18 residues. Trimming shortened V by 2 bases and J by 8 bases, and 25 bases separated the two germline ends. Germline loops: CDR1 SGHRS, CDR2 YFSETQ. The CDR3 is CASSFGSSHHASPGELFF. The CDR3 nucleotides are TGCGCCAGCAGCTTCGGGTCCTCCCATCACGCTTCCCCTGGGGAGCTGTTTTTT.

This clone was seen only once. V gene TRBV27 combines with J gene TRBJ1-5; a possible D gene is TRBD1 (5 bases). The CDR3 has 15 residues. V dropped 4 bases and J dropped 1 base, with 11 bases sitting between them. Looked up from germline, CDR1 is MNHEY and CDR2 is SMNVEV (reference sequence). The CDR3 DNA is TGTGCCAGCAGTTGGTCAGGGTCGAGCAATCAGCCCCAGCATTTT. This encodes CASSWSGSSNQPQHF.

The chain combines TRBV27 with TRBJ1-5; D not resolved. Germline V CDR1 and CDR2: MNHEY, SMNVEV (reference sequence). V was trimmed by 0 bases and J by 4 bases, leaving 10 bases between them. This CDR3 has 15 residues. The CDR3 DNA reads TGTGCCAGCAGTTTATCGAGGGCAGAGAATCAGCCCCAGCATTTT. Translated, it gives CASSLSRAENQPQHF.

CDR3 protein: CATIDRLNTEAFF. CDR3 bases: TGTGCCACTATCGACAGATTGAACACTGAAGCTTTCTTT. V gene TRBV15 combines with J gene TRBJ1-1; D may be TRBD1 (5 bases). This CDR3 comprises 13 residues. V was trimmed by 9 bases and J by 0 bases, leaving 11 bases between them. CDR1 and CDR2 (germline): LNHNV, YYDKDF (reference sequence). The complete variable domain, with remaining parts taken from reference TRBV15 and TRBJ1-1, reads DAMVIQNPRYQVTQFGKPVTLSCSQTLNHNVMYWYQQKSSQAPKLLFHYYDKDFNNEADTPDNFQSRRPNTSFCFLDIRSPGLGDTAMYLCATIDRLNTEAFFGQGTRLTVV.

This clone was recorded a few times. This chain joins TRBV5-6 and TRBJ1-1; D call uncertain. V shed 2 bases and J shed 4 bases, with 3 bases lying between them. This CDR3 comprises 11 residues. Germline lookup yields CDR1 SGHDT and CDR2 YYEEEE. The CDR3 spells CASSFGTEAFF. CDR3 nucleotides: TGTGCCAGCAGCTTCGGCACTGAAGCTTTCTTT.

The chain recombines TRBV7-7 with TRBJ1-2; TRBD1 matches at 9 bases. The CDR3 length is 11 residues. V gave up 6 bases and J gave up 14 bases; unmatched junction bases: 7. Looked up from germline, CDR1 is SSHAT and CDR2 is FNYEAQ (reference sequence). The CDR3 DNA follows: TGTGCCAGCAGAATACAGGGGGCGCGGACCTTC. This sequence encodes CASRIQGARTF.